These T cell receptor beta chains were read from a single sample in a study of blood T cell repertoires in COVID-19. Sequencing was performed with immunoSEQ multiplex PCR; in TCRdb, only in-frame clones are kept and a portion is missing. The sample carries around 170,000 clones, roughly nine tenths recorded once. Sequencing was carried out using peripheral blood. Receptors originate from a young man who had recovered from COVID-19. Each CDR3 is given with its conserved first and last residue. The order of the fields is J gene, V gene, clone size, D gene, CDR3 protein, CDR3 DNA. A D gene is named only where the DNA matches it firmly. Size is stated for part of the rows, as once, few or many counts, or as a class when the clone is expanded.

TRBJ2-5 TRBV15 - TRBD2 CATSRSGLAGGGAAREYF TGTGCCACCAGCAGAAGTGGACTAGCGGGAGGAGGGGCCGCTCGGGAGTACTTC
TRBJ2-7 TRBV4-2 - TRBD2 CASSYGLAGEREQYF TGTGCCAGCAGCTACGGACTAGCGGGAGAGAGGGAGCAGTACTTC
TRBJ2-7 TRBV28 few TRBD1 CASSLSPPGTGVYDEQYF TGTGCCAGCAGTTTATCGCCCCCCGGGACAGGGGTTTACGACGAGCAGTACTTC
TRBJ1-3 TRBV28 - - CASTPGYNTIYF TGTGCCAGCACCCCCGGGTACAACACCATATATTTT
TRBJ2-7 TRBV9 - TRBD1 CASSVAGGLQTYEQYF TGTGCCAGCAGCGTAGCAGGGGGCCTTCAGACCTACGAGCAGTACTTC
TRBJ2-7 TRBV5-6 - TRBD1 CASSFTRTGPNEQYF TGTGCCAGCAGCTTCACCCGGACAGGGCCAAACGAGCAGTACTTC
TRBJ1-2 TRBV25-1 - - CASSDPGQGIGYTF TGTGCCAGCAGTGATCCCGGGCAGGGGATTGGCTACACCTTC
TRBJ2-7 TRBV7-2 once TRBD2 CASSWGGSYEQYF TGTGCCAGCAGTTGGGGGGGCTCCTACGAGCAGTACTTC
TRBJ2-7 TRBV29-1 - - CSVEEVRTRGAYEQYF TGCAGCGTTGAAGAAGTTAGGACCAGGGGCGCCTACGAGCAGTACTTC
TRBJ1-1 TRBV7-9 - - CASSFGSQGTEAFF TGTGCCAGCAGCTTTGGGAGCCAGGGGACTGAAGCTTTCTTT
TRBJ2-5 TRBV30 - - CAWSLGVYRETQYF TGTGCCTGGTCCCTAGGGGTGTACCGAGAGACCCAGTACTTC
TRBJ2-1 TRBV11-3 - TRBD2 CASSLGATSGLSSYNEQFF TGTGCCAGCAGCTTAGGTGCAACTAGCGGGCTTAGCTCCTACAATGAGCAGTTCTTC
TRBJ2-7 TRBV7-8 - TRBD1 CASSLRTGHEQYF TGTGCCAGCAGCTTAAGGACAGGCCACGAGCAGTACTTC
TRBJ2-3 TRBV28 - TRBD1 CASPPRRTGGDDTQYF TGTGCCAGTCCTCCCCGGCGGACAGGGGGCGATGATACGCAGTATTTT
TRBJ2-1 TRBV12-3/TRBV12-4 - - CASSFGQRGEQFF TGTGCCAGCAGTTTTGGACAAAGGGGTGAGCAGTTCTTC
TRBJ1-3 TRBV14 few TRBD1 CASSQNPGQGSTIYF TGTGCCAGCAGCCAAAACCCCGGACAGGGAAGCACCATATATTTT
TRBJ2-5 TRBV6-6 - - CASSYWQQETQYF TGTGCCAGCAGTTACTGGCAGCAAGAGACCCAGTACTTC
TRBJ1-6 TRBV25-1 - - CASSALQGDYSPLHF TGTGCCAGCAGTGCCTTACAGGGTGATTATTCACCCCTCCACTTT
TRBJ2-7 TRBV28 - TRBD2 CASTLTSGNYEQYF TGTGCCAGCACTTTGACTAGCGGGAACTACGAGCAGTACTTC
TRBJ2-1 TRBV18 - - CASSPLAGQINYNEQFF TGTGCCAGCTCACCATTGGCTGGGCAGATCAACTACAATGAGCAGTTCTTC
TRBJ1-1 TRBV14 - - CASSPYRRETEAFF TGTGCCAGCAGCCCGTATAGGAGGGAAACTGAAGCTTTCTTT
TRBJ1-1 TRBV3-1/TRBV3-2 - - CASSQSPGQGRAFF TGTGCCAGCAGTCAAAGCCCTGGCCAGGGAAGGGCTTTCTTT
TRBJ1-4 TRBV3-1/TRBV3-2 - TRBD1 CASSQTGGEKLFF TGTGCCAGCAGCCAGACAGGGGGGGAAAAACTGTTTTTT
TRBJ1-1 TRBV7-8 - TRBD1 CASSLGRGSTEAFF TGTGCCAGCAGCTTGGGCAGGGGGTCCACTGAAGCTTTCTTT
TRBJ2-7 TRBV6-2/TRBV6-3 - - CASSPSPSYEQYF TGTGCCAGCAGCCCTTCTCCCTCCTACGAGCAGTACTTC
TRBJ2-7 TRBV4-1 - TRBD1 CASSQSPGQGIYEQYF TGCGCCAGCAGCCAAAGTCCGGGACAGGGAATCTACGAGCAGTACTTC
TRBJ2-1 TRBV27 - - CASSLTGWEYNEQFF TGTGCCAGCAGCTTAACAGGTTGGGAATACAATGAGCAGTTCTTC
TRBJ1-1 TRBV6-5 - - CASSPSASGAFF TGTGCCAGCAGCCCGAGCGCGAGTGGAGCTTTCTTT
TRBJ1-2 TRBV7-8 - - CASSFREGHHGYTF TGTGCCAGCAGCTTTAGGGAGGGGCACCATGGCTACACCTTC
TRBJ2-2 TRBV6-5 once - CASSYGSQGGTGELFF TGTGCCAGCAGTTACGGGTCCCAGGGAGGCACCGGGGAGCTGTTTTTT
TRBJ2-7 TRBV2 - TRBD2 CASSEGLAGGPGEQYF TGTGCCAGCAGTGAAGGGCTAGCGGGAGGGCCAGGCGAGCAGTACTTC
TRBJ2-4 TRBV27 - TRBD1 CASSTPDRGKNIQYF TGTGCCAGCAGTACGCCGGACAGGGGTAAAAACATTCAGTACTTC
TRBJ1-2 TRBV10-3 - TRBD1 CAITPTGYDGYTF TGTGCCATCACCCCGACAGGGTACGATGGCTACACCTTC
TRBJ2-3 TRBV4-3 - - CASSQGAFKDTQYF TGCGCCAGCAGCCAGGGGGCGTTTAAAGATACGCAGTATTTT
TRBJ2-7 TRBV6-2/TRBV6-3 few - CASSYGQRSYEQYF TGTGCCAGCAGTTACGGACAGCGCTCCTACGAGCAGTACTTC
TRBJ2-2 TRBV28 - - CASSRRAGELFF TGTGCCAGCAGTAGGAGGGCCGGGGAGCTGTTTTTT
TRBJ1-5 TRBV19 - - CASSIQGIGQPQHF TGTGCCAGTAGTATTCAGGGAATCGGTCAGCCCCAGCATTTT
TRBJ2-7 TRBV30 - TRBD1 CAWSTGVSYEQYF TGTGCCTGGAGCACAGGGGTGTCCTACGAGCAGTACTTC
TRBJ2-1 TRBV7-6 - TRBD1 CASSALTGYNEQFF TGTGCCAGCAGCGCCCTGACAGGGTACAATGAGCAGTTCTTC
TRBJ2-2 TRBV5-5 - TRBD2 CASNLAGTNTGELFF TGTGCCAGCAATCTAGCGGGGACGAACACCGGGGAGCTGTTTTTT
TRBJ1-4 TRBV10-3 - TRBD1 CAISDPGQGPQKLFF TGTGCCATCAGTGATCCGGGACAGGGTCCGCAAAAACTGTTTTTT
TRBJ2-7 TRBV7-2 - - CASSPVAYEQYF TGTGCCAGCAGCCCTGTAGCCTACGAGCAGTACTTC
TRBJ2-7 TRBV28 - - CASSQGIYEQYF TGTGCCAGCAGCCAGGGAATCTACGAGCAGTACTTC
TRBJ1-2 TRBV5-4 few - CASSPPAPTYGYTF TGTGCCAGCAGCCCTCCAGCGCCGACCTATGGCTACACCTTC
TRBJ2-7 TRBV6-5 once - CASSYTGETYEQYF TGTGCCAGCAGTTATACGGGAGAGACCTACGAGCAGTACTTC
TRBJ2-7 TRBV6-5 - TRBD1 CASSYRQGRDEQYF TGTGCCAGCAGTTACCGACAGGGGCGCGACGAGCAGTACTTC
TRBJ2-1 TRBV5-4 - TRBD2 CASSLGGGRVYNEQFF TGTGCCAGCAGCTTGGGGGGCGGGAGGGTCTACAATGAGCAGTTCTTC
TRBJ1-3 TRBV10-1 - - CASSPREISGNTIYF TGCGCCAGCAGTCCCCGGGAGATATCTGGAAACACCATATATTTT